A selection of T cell receptor beta chains follows, all from one sample in a study of PD-1 blockade in classical Hodgkin lymphoma. Sequencing used immunoSEQ multiplex PCR; TCRdb keeps in-frame clones, though not all of them. Of about 97,000 clones in the sample, around 88% are singletons; the top ten hold approximately 6.3%. Sequenced material: peripheral blood mononuclear cells (PBMCs), taken before the second cycle of nivolumab. Receptors were obtained from a human donor with classical Hodgkin lymphoma. CDR3s include the opening cysteine and the closing phenylalanine or tryptophan. A D gene is named only where the DNA matches it firmly. Size is omitted from some rows. Given values are once, few, many or a class for expanded clones.

CDR3 | DNA | size | V | D | J
CASRLGRSLDGYTF | TGTGCCAGCAGATTGGGCAGATCCCTCGATGGCTACACCTTC | . | TRBV5-4 | . | TRBJ1-2
CAWSSTDYDGYTF | TGTGCCTGGAGTTCGACGGACTACGATGGCTACACCTTC | . | TRBV30 | . | TRBJ1-2
CASSQGFGQGEETQYF | TGTGCCAGCAGCCAAGGTTTCGGACAGGGCGAAGAGACCCAGTACTTC | . | TRBV14 | TRBD1 | TRBJ2-5
CASSLRQARPNEKLFF | TGTGCCAGTAGTCTACGACAGGCAAGACCTAATGAAAAACTGTTTTTT | . | TRBV19 | . | TRBJ1-4
CAGGGETQYF | TGTGCCGGGGGCGGGGAGACCCAGTACTTC | . | TRBV6-5 | . | TRBJ2-5
CASSPGTSGRETQYF | TGTGCCAGCTCACCTGGGACTAGCGGGCGGGAGACCCAGTACTTC | . | TRBV18 | TRBD2 | TRBJ2-5
CATSSWVLPRGPPYEQYF | TGTGCCACCAGCAGCTGGGTCCTCCCGCGGGGCCCCCCCTACGAGCAGTACTTC | . | TRBV15 | . | TRBJ2-7
CASSFSTGSYSGANVLTF | TGTGCCAGCAGCTTTTCAACAGGGTCTTACTCTGGGGCCAACGTCCTGACTTTC | . | TRBV5-4 | . | TRBJ2-6
CAWSVGRGETQYF | TGTGCCTGGAGTGTGGGACGCGGGGAGACCCAGTACTTC | . | TRBV30 | . | TRBJ2-5
CASSTQAISFYGYTF | TGTGCCAGTAGTACCCAAGCAATCTCATTCTATGGCTACACCTTC | . | TRBV19 | . | TRBJ1-2
CASSDPWGGIQETQYF | TGTGCCAGCAGTGATCCCTGGGGCGGAATACAAGAGACCCAGTACTTC | . | TRBV25-1 | . | TRBJ2-5
CASSYGRGGLLDTQYF | TGTGCCAGCAGTTACGGGCGGGGGGGCCTTTTAGATACGCAGTATTTT | once | TRBV6-5 | TRBD2 | TRBJ2-3
CASSYPPGLAINEQFF | TGTGCCAGCAGTTACCCCCCGGGACTAGCGATCAATGAGCAGTTCTTC | . | TRBV6-5 | TRBD2 | TRBJ2-1
CASRGDGSNYGYTF | TGTGCCAGCAGGGGGGACGGCTCTAACTATGGCTACACCTTC | . | TRBV6-1 | . | TRBJ1-2
CASSLEINEKLFF | TGCGCCAGCAGCTTGGAGATAAATGAAAAACTGTTTTTT | . | TRBV5-1 | . | TRBJ1-4
CASSSSPPGQGVNEQFF | TGTGCCAGCAGCTCGTCTCCTCCGGGACAGGGGGTTAATGAGCAGTTCTTC | once | TRBV7-3 | TRBD1 | TRBJ2-1
CASSLSGQGTNTEAFF | TGTGCCAGCAGTTTATCGGGACAGGGGACGAACACTGAAGCTTTCTTT | . | TRBV27 | TRBD1 | TRBJ1-1
CASSFGGAGANYGYTF | TGTGCCAGCAGTTTCGGTGGGGCTGGAGCTAACTATGGCTACACCTTC | . | TRBV27 | . | TRBJ1-2
CASRTGGYNEQFF | TGTGCCAGCAGAACGGGGGGTTACAATGAGCAGTTCTTC | . | TRBV27 | TRBD2 | TRBJ2-1
CASSLQGQVYGYTF | TGTGCCAGCAGCTTACAGGGACAGGTCTATGGCTACACCTTC | . | TRBV7-9 | TRBD1 | TRBJ1-2
CASSPRRGVPYEQYF | TGTGCCAGCAGTCCACGGCGGGGGGTCCCCTACGAGCAGTACTTC | once | TRBV7-8 | TRBD2 | TRBJ2-7
CASGRLSSGTQPQHF | TGTGCCAGTGGACGGCTGTCAAGCGGTACTCAGCCCCAGCATTTT | few | TRBV19 | . | TRBJ1-5
CASSLDSRGGREQYF | TGTGCCAGCAGCTTAGATTCGAGGGGAGGTCGCGAGCAGTACTTC | . | TRBV11-2 | . | TRBJ2-7
CASSYRQMLAKNIQYF | TGTGCCAGCAGTTACAGACAAATGCTAGCCAAAAACATTCAGTACTTC | . | TRBV6-6 | . | TRBJ2-4
CEPVKQGAYYGYTF | TGTGAGCCCGTTAAGCAGGGGGCTTACTATGGCTACACCTTC | few | TRBV21-1 | . | TRBJ1-2
CASSQDLHRALLGEQFF | TGCGCCAGCAGCCAAGATCTTCACAGGGCGTTGTTGGGTGAGCAGTTCTTC | once | TRBV4-1 | . | TRBJ2-1
CASSLRAGEYYEQYF | TGTGCCAGCAGCCTTCGGGCGGGGGAATACTACGAGCAGTACTTC | . | TRBV7-2 | TRBD2 | TRBJ2-7
CASSSPYF | TGTGCCAGCAGCTCCCCTTACTTC | . | TRBV7-8 | . | TRBJ2-7
CASSVGGRGTEAFF | TGTGCCAGCAGTGTGGGGGGGCGCGGCACTGAAGCTTTCTTT | . | TRBV6-5 | . | TRBJ1-1
CASSQGGSTGELFF | TGTGCCAGCAGCCAAGGGGGCAGCACCGGGGAGCTGTTTTTT | . | TRBV7-9 | TRBD1 | TRBJ2-2
CASSPPIVYEQYF | TGTGCCAGCAGCCCCCCAATCGTATACGAGCAGTACTTC | . | TRBV7-9 | . | TRBJ2-7
CAWSGTEYGYTF | TGTGCCTGGAGCGGGACAGAATATGGCTACACCTTC | . | TRBV30 | TRBD1 | TRBJ1-2
CASSEGGDRGPNTEAFF | TGTGCCAGCAGTGAAGGCGGCGACAGGGGGCCGAACACTGAAGCTTTCTTT | . | TRBV6-1 | TRBD1 | TRBJ1-1
CASSQDRRGEGTQYF | TGTGCCAGCAGCCAAGATCGGCGGGGTGAAGGGACCCAGTACTTC | . | TRBV14 | . | TRBJ2-5
CASSTGTGGTEAFF | TGTGCCAGTAGCACCGGGACAGGGGGCACTGAAGCTTTCTTT | . | TRBV19 | TRBD1 | TRBJ1-1
CASSDFPGQQETQYF | TGTGCCAGCAGTGATTTTCCGGGACAGCAAGAGACCCAGTACTTC | . | TRBV2 | TRBD1 | TRBJ2-5